This T cell receptor (beta chain) was identified during a study of shared clonotypes between healthy human individuals. Overall study findings and caveats: Among a few donors, around 5% of naive CD4 clonotypes were found in common. Clonotypes not shared had lower generation probabilities than those common to all four donors.

With 4 bases removed from V and 6 bases from J, the gap between germline ends came to 14 bases. Germline values: CDR1 SGHNT, CDR2 YYREEE (reference sequence). This CDR3 is 14 amino acids long. TCRdb's table, derived via immunoSEQ multiplex PCR, lists solely in-frame clones and lacks some. The repertoire includes over 2 million clones, 95% of them detected once, and 0.1% to 0.15% sits in the top ten. Points on this clone: The antigen remains undetermined.

This clonotype originated in a man aged 18 to 29 in good health. V gene TRBV5-4 combines with J gene TRBJ2-1; D is unclear. The sequenced sample was naive CD4+ T cells sorted from blood. Indicated subset: CD45RA+ positively selected. This CDR3 reads CASSLTHISNEQFF. Here the CDR3 DNA reads TGTGCCAGCAGCCTCACCCATATAAGCAATGAGCAGTTCTTC.